A single T cell receptor beta chain is shown here with its context. These data originate in a study of blood T cell repertoires in COVID-19. Overall study: The study drew acute and convalescent COVID-19 samples from the United States, Italy and Spain. Sources were T cells, B-cell-depleted T cells, or PBMCs; the material itself was cDNA or gDNA.

V gave up 3 bases and J gave up 6 bases; unmatched junction bases: 9. Per the germline V gene, CDR1 is SGDLS and CDR2 is YYNGEE. The CDR3 covers 16 residues. Assay used: immunoSEQ multiplex PCR; TCRdb lists only in-frame clones, some missing. This table has some 400,000 clones, roughly 89% appearing once. The TCR comes from a man in his late teens or twenties with active or convalescent COVID-19. Material: peripheral blood. The gene calls are TRBV9 and TRBJ1-2; 12 nucleotides match TRBD1. Written as DNA, the CDR3 is TGTGCCAGCAGCGGAATTCCCGGGACAGGGGGCCATGGCTACACCTTC. Translating it yields CASSGIPGTGGHGYTF.